These 13 T cell receptor beta chains were sequenced from one sample in a study of yellow fever vaccine responses in identical twins. In TCRdb, the RT-PCR reads were re-called with MiXCR into one record per CDR3 protein. The data show some 5,000 distinct CDR3 sequences, with 60% to 80% seen just once and roughly 2.6% held by the top ten. Sequenced here: T cells from blood (PBMCs), unsorted or a sorted subset (not recorded which), sampled before or after yellow fever vaccination (not recorded which). The receptors were gathered from a woman in her late teens or twenties who received the yellow fever vaccine.

The CDR3 spells CASSLKILIGQGVDTQYF. CDR3 DNA sequence: TGTGCCAGCAGCTTAAAAATCCTGATCGGACAGGGAGTAGATACGCAGTATTTT. The V call is TRBV7-8, the J call TRBJ2-3; TRBD1 aligns across 8 bases. In germline, CDR1 is SGHVS, CDR2 FQNEAQ. The J segment lost 5 bases and the V segment lost 2 bases, leaving 15 bases of the junction unmatched. CDR3 length equals 18 residues.

The CDR3, as DNA: TGCAGCGTTGAAAGGGGGTTCGAGACCCAGTACTTC. Protein: CSVERGFETQYF. This chain uses TRBV29-1 with TRBJ2-5; possible D gene TRBD1, 6 bases. Trimming removed 2 bases at V and 5 bases at J, with 9 bases between. The V gene's germline CDR1 is SQVTM and CDR2 ANQGSEA. The CDR3 is made up of 12 amino acids.

The chain has TRBV29-1 and TRBJ2-7; 10 bases are shared with TRBD2. The CDR3 is made up of 14 amino acids. The V segment lost 6 bases and the J segment 4 bases; nucleotides outside the gene matches: 9. Per the germline V gene, CDR1 is SQVTM and CDR2 is ANQGSEA. The CDR3 protein is CSVTGTSVHYEQYF. CDR3 coding DNA: TGCAGCGTCACCGGGACTAGCGTGCATTACGAGCAGTACTTC.

This clonotype appeared once. The rearrangement links TRBV14 to TRBJ2-7; D is undetermined. The CDR3 loop spans 14 amino acids. Germline CDR1 SGHDN, CDR2 FVKESK. The V gene lost 1 base and the J gene lost 3 bases, with 10 bases spanning the gap. The DNA of the CDR3 is TGTGCCAGCAGCCAAGGTGGCAGGAGCTACGAGCAGTACTTC. Translated, it gives CASSQGGRSYEQYF.

Only a few counts were recorded for this clonotype. V usage is TRBV18 and J usage is TRBJ1-2; D call uncertain. The germline V gene encodes CDR1 KGHSH and CDR2 LQKENI. The CDR3 runs 14 residues. With 1 base removed from V and 2 bases from J, the gap between germline ends came to 8 bases. For the CDR3, the DNA is TGTGCCAGCTCACCACAGGACGGAAACTATGGCTACACCTTC. Translating gives CASSPQDGNYGYTF.

This clonotype showed up just once. This sequence joins TRBV7-3 and TRBJ2-1, with TRBD2 identical over 12 bases. The J segment lost 12 bases and the V segment lost 4 bases, leaving 7 bases of the junction unmatched. The CDR3 is 14 residues long. Germline loops: CDR1 SGHTA, CDR2 FQGTGA. The CDR3, as DNA: TGTGCCAGCAGCTCGACTAGCGGGAGCTCGACGCAGTTCTTC. Its translation: CASSSTSGSSTQFF.

The gene calls are TRBV10-3 and TRBJ2-1; D is unclear. The germline V gene has CDR1 ENHRY and CDR2 SYGVKD. Trimming stripped 0 bases from V and 8 bases from J, with 8 bases between. The CDR3 is 13 amino acids. The CDR3 DNA reads as TGTGCCATCAGTGAGTCGTGGGAAGATGAGCAGTTCTTC. It encodes CAISESWEDEQFF.

The rearrangement uses TRBV4-1 and TRBJ2-3; D may be TRBD1 (6 bases). CDR3 size: 18 residues. The ends were cut back, 2 bases at V and 2 bases at J, with 20 bases in the middle. The germline V gene has CDR1 MGHRA and CDR2 YSYEKL. CDR3 in amino acids: CASSQLGDTDDFTDTQYF. In DNA, the CDR3 is TGCGCCAGCAGCCAACTCGGGGACACCGACGATTTCACAGATACGCAGTATTTT.

This clonotype has a handful of counts. The chain has TRBV2 and TRBJ2-1; a possible D gene is TRBD1 (6 bases). Germline CDR1 is SNHLY and CDR2 is FYNNEI. Trimming took off 4 bases at V and 3 bases at J, with 13 bases between the two ends. This CDR3 is 15 amino acids long. The CDR3 spells CASSAPGQSYNEQFF. CDR3 coding DNA: TGTGCCAGCAGTGCTCCGGGACAAAGCTACAATGAGCAGTTCTTC.

The V and J genes are TRBV2 and TRBJ1-6; D call uncertain. V was cut by 7 bases and J by 7 bases, with 5 bases left in between. This CDR3 spans 11 amino acids. Per germline, CDR1 SNHLY and CDR2 FYNNEI. The CDR3 coding sequence is TGTGCCAGCACTGGGAATTCACCCCTCCACTTT. Translation: CASTGNSPLHF.

V usage is TRBV2 and J usage is TRBJ1-5; D is undetermined. Germline V CDR1 and CDR2: SNHLY, FYNNEI. The CDR3 has 13 amino acids. Trimming left V 3 bases short and J 3 bases short, with 6 bases between. This chain's CDR3 is CASSETYNQPQHF. The CDR3, as DNA: TGTGCCAGCAGTGAGACATACAATCAGCCCCAGCATTTT.

The rearrangement joins TRBV7-3 to TRBJ2-5, with D perhaps TRBD1 or TRBD2 (5 bases each). The CDR3 extends over 15 amino acids. Per the germline V gene, CDR1 is SGHTA and CDR2 is FQGTGA. V lost 5 bases and J lost 5, with 18 bases in between. The CDR3 nucleotides read TGTGCCAGCAGCCTCCGGGACGGCGATTCGGAGACCCAGTACTTC. Protein: CASSLRDGDSETQYF.

The V gene is TRBV10-3, the J gene TRBJ2-5, with D perhaps matching TRBD1 (5 bases). Germline loops: CDR1 ENHRY, CDR2 SYGVKD. This CDR3 contains 12 residues. Trimming pared 6 bases from V and 2 bases from J, leaving 7 bases between. CDR3 DNA: TGTGCCATCAGAGACAGACAAGAGACCCAGTACTTC. Translation: CAIRDRQETQYF.